This entry features one T cell receptor beta chain sequence. The antigen remains undetermined. MiXCR, applied by TCRdb to the reads, yields one record per CDR3 protein. This sample has 55,000 to 70,000 distinct CDR3 sequences, with 25% to 40% found just once. CDR3 length: 15 residues. The ends lost 4 bases at V and 6 bases at J; junction bases unmatched: 6. Germline V gene lookup returns CDR1 MNHNS and CDR2 SASEGT. The data originate from a study of T cell repertoires in cytomegalovirus infection. At the level of the study: Matching HLA type and CMV infection were both indicated by public TCR beta signatures. Study results and caveats: Frequencies of public TCR beta families were cumulated, and this identified carriers of CMV plus the relevant HLA.

The sample consisted of PBMCs, sequenced either directly or after in vitro stimulation (not recorded which). The chain couples TRBV6-1 to TRBJ2-2; 9 bases map to TRBD1. The clonotype comes from a human donor in good health (CMV status not recorded). Some clones in this sample may be carry-over from other donors' samples. This CDR3 is CASSVGTGLAGELFF. CDR3 DNA sequence: TGTGCCAGCAGTGTTGGGACAGGGTTGGCCGGGGAGCTGTTTTTT.